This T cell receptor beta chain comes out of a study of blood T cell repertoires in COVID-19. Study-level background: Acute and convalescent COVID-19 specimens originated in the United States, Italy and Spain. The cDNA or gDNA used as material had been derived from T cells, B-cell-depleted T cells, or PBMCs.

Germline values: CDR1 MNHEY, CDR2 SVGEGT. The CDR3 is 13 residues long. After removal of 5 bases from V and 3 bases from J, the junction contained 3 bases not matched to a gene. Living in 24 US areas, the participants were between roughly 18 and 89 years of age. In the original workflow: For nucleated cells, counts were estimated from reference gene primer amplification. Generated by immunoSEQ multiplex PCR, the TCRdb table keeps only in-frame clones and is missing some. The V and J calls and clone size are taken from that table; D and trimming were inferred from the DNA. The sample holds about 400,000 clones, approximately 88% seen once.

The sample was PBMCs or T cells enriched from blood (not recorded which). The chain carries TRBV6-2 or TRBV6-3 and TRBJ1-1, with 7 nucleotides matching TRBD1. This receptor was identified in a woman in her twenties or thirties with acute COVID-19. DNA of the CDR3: TGTGCCAGCAGTCTTACAGGGGACACTGAAGCTTTCTTT. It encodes CASSLTGDTEAFF.